The 21 T cell receptor beta chains below all came from one sample that was sequenced in a study of cytomegalovirus exposure and HLA in healthy donors. Amplification used 60 Vbeta primers and 13 Jbeta primers. Produced via immunoSEQ multiplex PCR; TCRdb's table is partial and in-frame only. Of more than 150,000 clones in the sample, 82% are singletons; the top ten hold less than 2%. Sample: PBMCs. The receptors shown here come from a man in his forties in good health and CMV-seronegative.

The V call is TRBV14, the J call TRBJ2-7, with 11 bases matching TRBD2. The J segment lost 7 bases and the V segment lost 3 bases, leaving 17 bases of the junction unmatched. This CDR3 has 18 residues. Germline V gives CDR1 SGHDN, CDR2 FVKESK. The DNA of the CDR3 is TGTGCCAGCAGCCATGATCTCTTATCGACTAGCGGGATTAGTGAGCAGTACTTC. It codes for CASSHDLLSTSGISEQYF.

The chain carries TRBV2 and TRBJ2-3, with D perhaps TRBD1 (7 bases). Germline lookup yields CDR1 SNHLY and CDR2 FYNNEI. The germline V and J ends were trimmed by 10 bases and 2 bases, with 16 bases remaining between them. This CDR3 is built from 14 residues. CDR3 protein: CATKGGGYTDTQYF. In nucleotides, the CDR3 is TGTGCCACCAAAGGAGGGGGCTACACAGATACGCAGTATTTT.

This clone occurred a few times. The gene calls are TRBV5-6 and TRBJ2-5, with TRBD1 as a possible D gene (6 bases). This CDR3 region has 17 residues. Germline V gene sequence: CDR1 SGHDT, CDR2 YYEEEE. The V end was cut by 1 base, the J end by 1 base, with 17 bases between. CDR3 DNA: TGTGCCAGCAGCTTGCGACAGGTCCCATACGCCCAAGAGACCCAGTACTTC. It translates to CASSLRQVPYAQETQYF.

This chain joins TRBV7-9 and TRBJ2-1, with 10 bases that match TRBD2. The germline CDR1 and CDR2 sequences are SEHNR and FQNEAQ (reference sequence). The CDR3 extends over 14 amino acids. After removal of 2 bases from V and 9 bases from J, the junction contained 4 bases not matched to a gene. CDR3 DNA sequence: TGTGCCAGCAGCTTACCCAGGACTAGCGGTGAGCAGTTCTTC. Translated, it gives CASSLPRTSGEQFF.

This sequence joins TRBV5-1 and TRBJ1-2; 7 nucleotides match TRBD1. The CDR3 runs to 13 residues. Germline trimming cut 4 bases from V and 2 bases from J; bases unmatched to any gene: 2. The germline V gene encodes CDR1 SGHRS and CDR2 YFSETQ. CDR3 bases: TGCGCCAGCAGCCAACAGGGGAACTATGGCTACACCTTC. Protein product: CASSQQGNYGYTF.

The chain is built from TRBV6-5 and TRBJ1-1; D unclear. This CDR3 comprises 15 residues. In germline, CDR1 is MNHEY, CDR2 SVGAGI. The V gene lost 0 bases and the J gene lost 1 base, with 9 bases spanning the gap. This CDR3 is CASSYSGERNTEAFF. The CDR3 DNA follows: TGTGCCAGCAGTTACTCCGGGGAAAGGAACACTGAAGCTTTCTTT.

This rearrangement joins TRBV4-2 to TRBJ2-5; 12 nucleotides agree with TRBD1. The CDR3 has 15 residues. Germline V gene sequence: CDR1 LGHNA, CDR2 YNFKEQ. V gave up 1 base and J gave up 7 bases; unmatched junction bases: 4. The CDR3 coding sequence is TGTGCCAGCAGCCAAGGGGGACAGGGGGCCGGGACCCAGTACTTC. Translation gives CASSQGGQGAGTQYF.

V and J are TRBV5-8 and TRBJ2-3, with 7 bases matching TRBD2. Germline lookup yields CDR1 SGHTS and CDR2 YDEGEE. The ends lost 0 bases at V and 1 base at J; junction bases unmatched: 2. CDR3 length: 15 amino acids. CDR3 in amino acids: CASSLGAGGTDTQYF. CDR3 coding DNA: TGTGCCAGCAGCTTGGGCGCGGGGGGCACAGATACGCAGTATTTT.

V gene TRBV18 combines with J gene TRBJ2-5; D may be TRBD1 (6 bases). Per germline, CDR1 KGHSH and CDR2 LQKENI. The length of the CDR3 is 13 residues. Trimming removed 4 bases at V and 5 bases at J, with 11 bases between. In DNA, the CDR3 is TGTGCCAGCTCACAAGGGACACTGGAGACCCAGTACTTC. This encodes CASSQGTLETQYF.

The chain has TRBV4-3 and TRBJ2-7, with a tentative D call TRBD1 (6 bases). Germline CDR1 is LGHNA and CDR2 is YSLEER. V lost 0 bases and J lost 1, with 13 bases in between. The CDR3 loop spans 16 amino acids. The CDR3 nucleotides read TGCGCCAGCAGCCAAGAGTGGGGGCCGGGATCCTACGAGCAGTACTTC. Its translation is CASSQEWGPGSYEQYF.

The chain uses TRBV28 and TRBJ2-1, with D tentatively TRBD2 (6 bases). The CDR3 sequence is 12 residues long. The V and J ends lost 2 bases and 13 bases respectively, with 12 bases between them. Germline V gene data show CDR1 as MDHEN and CDR2 as SYDVKM. DNA of the CDR3: TGTGCCAGCAGTTTAGCGGGATCCTATCAGTTCTTC. Its translation is CASSLAGSYQFF.

This rearrangement joins TRBV9 to TRBJ2-2; 7 bases map to TRBD1. The CDR3 spans 15 residues. The trim removed 3 bases at V and 4 bases at J, leaving 6 bases unmatched. The germline V gene encodes CDR1 SGDLS and CDR2 YYNGEE. CDR3 loop: CASSAEGAGTGELFF. The CDR3 DNA reads TGTGCCAGCAGCGCCGAGGGGGCAGGCACCGGGGAGCTGTTTTTT. The entire variable domain, with the rest obtained from reference TRBV9 and TRBJ2-2, is as follows: DSGVTQTPKHLITATGQRVTLRCSPRSGDLSVYWYQQSLDQGLQFLIQYYNGEERAKGNILERFSAQQFPDLHSELNLSSLELGDSALYFCASSAEGAGTGELFFGEGSRLTVL.

This chain connects TRBV9 to TRBJ2-2; D is possibly TRBD2 (6 bases). Germline CDR1 and CDR2: SGDLS and YYNGEE. This CDR3 comprises 14 residues. Trimming removed 2 bases at V and 7 bases at J, with 12 bases between. The CDR3 DNA is TGTGCCAGCAGCGTTGCGGGGTCCGTCGGGGAGCTGTTTTTT. Encoded protein: CASSVAGSVGELFF. The whole variable domain, remainder taken from reference TRBV9 and TRBJ2-2, is DSGVTQTPKHLITATGQRVTLRCSPRSGDLSVYWYQQSLDQGLQFLIQYYNGEERAKGNILERFSAQQFPDLHSELNLSSLELGDSALYFCASSVAGSVGELFFGEGSRLTVL.

CDR3: CASSYTRTVKEQFF. In DNA, the CDR3 is TGTGCCAGCAGTTACACCCGGACAGTAAAAGAGCAGTTCTTC. This chain links TRBV6-5 with TRBJ2-1; D possibly corresponds to TRBD1 (6 bases). The CDR3 has 14 amino acids. V gave up 2 bases and J gave up 10 bases, with 15 bases separating them. Per the germline V gene, CDR1 is MNHEY and CDR2 is SVGAGI.

This sequence joins TRBV4-3 and TRBJ2-1; the match to TRBD1 covers 8 bases. The germline gives CDR1 LGHNA, CDR2 YSLEER. Trimming at V came to 4 bases and at J to 9 bases, leaving 8 bases not matched to a gene. CDR3 length: 14 amino acids. Written as DNA, the CDR3 is TGCGCCAGCAGCCCCCGACAGGGGTGGGGTGAGCAGTTCTTC. The encoded protein is CASSPRQGWGEQFF.

J is TRBJ1-3 and V is TRBV5-4; 7 bases map to TRBD1. The length of the CDR3 is 14 residues. Germline values: CDR1 SGHNT, CDR2 YYREEE (reference sequence). J was trimmed by 4 bases and V by 4 bases; bases with no gene match: 5. The CDR3 nucleotides read TGTGCCAGCAGCGTGGACAGGCAAGGAAACACCATATATTTT. Translation gives CASSVDRQGNTIYF.

The rearrangement links TRBV6-5 to TRBJ2-2; 11 bases match TRBD2. Trimming took 2 bases from V and 5 from J; bases not matched to a gene: 4. CDR1 is MNHEY, CDR2 SVGAGI, per germline. The CDR3 spans 16 residues. This chain's CDR3 is CASSYTSGRLTGELFF. DNA of the CDR3: TGTGCCAGCAGTTACACTAGCGGGAGATTGACCGGGGAGCTGTTTTTT.

This clone has only a few counts. The gene calls are TRBV7-8 and TRBJ2-7, with TRBD1 matching over 7 bases. The CDR3 contains 14 residues. The germline gives CDR1 SGHVS, CDR2 FQNEAQ. Trimming took 4 bases from V and 3 from J; bases not matched to a gene: 6. CDR3 in DNA: TGTGCCAGCAGCTCCGTGGGACAGTTCTACGAGCAGTACTTC. The encoded protein is CASSSVGQFYEQYF.

This clone was seen only a few times. V and J are TRBV18 and TRBJ2-7; 12 bases align to TRBD2. Germline CDR1 KGHSH, CDR2 LQKENI. V was clipped by 3 bases and J by 0 bases; unmatched bases: 0. The CDR3 runs to 15 residues. The CDR3 region has the DNA TGTGCCAGCTCACCGACTAGCGGGAGCTCCTACGAGCAGTACTTC. This codes for CASSPTSGSSYEQYF.

This clone was seen once. This rearrangement joins TRBV4-2 to TRBJ2-7; D not certain. The V and J ends lost 0 bases and 0 bases respectively, with 6 bases between them. From germline, CDR1 is LGHNA and CDR2 YNFKEQ. The CDR3 length is 14 residues. This CDR3 is CASSQEGLSYEQYF. The DNA for the CDR3 is TGTGCCAGCAGCCAAGAGGGCCTCTCCTACGAGCAGTACTTC.

About this clone itself: At one of its ends the junction is not consistent with the germline gene, which may arise from a read error. This sequence joins TRBV7-9 and TRBJ2-1, with 9 positions matching TRBD2. The length of the CDR3 is 16 residues. Germline V gene sequence: CDR1 SEHNR, CDR2 FQNEAQ (reference sequence). The DNA of the CDR3 is TGTTCCAGCAGCGACCGCCTAGCGGGAAGTGGCTATGAGCAGTTCTTC. Translation gives CSSSDRLAGSGYEQFF.